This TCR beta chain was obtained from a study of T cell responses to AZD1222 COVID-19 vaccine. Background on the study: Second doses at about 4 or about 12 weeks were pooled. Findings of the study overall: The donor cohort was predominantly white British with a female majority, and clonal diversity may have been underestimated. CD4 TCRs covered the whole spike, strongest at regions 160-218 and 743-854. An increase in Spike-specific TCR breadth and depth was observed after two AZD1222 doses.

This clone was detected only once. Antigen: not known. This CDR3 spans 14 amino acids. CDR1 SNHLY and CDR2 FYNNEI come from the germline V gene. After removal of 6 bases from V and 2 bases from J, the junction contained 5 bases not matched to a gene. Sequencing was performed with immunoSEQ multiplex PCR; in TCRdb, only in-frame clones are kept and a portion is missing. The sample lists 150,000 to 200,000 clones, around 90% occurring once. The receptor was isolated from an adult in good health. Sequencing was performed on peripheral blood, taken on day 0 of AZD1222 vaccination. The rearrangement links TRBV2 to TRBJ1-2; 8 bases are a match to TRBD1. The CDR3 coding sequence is TGTGCCAGCAGATCGACAGGGGCGAACTATGGCTACACCTTC. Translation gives CASRSTGANYGYTF.